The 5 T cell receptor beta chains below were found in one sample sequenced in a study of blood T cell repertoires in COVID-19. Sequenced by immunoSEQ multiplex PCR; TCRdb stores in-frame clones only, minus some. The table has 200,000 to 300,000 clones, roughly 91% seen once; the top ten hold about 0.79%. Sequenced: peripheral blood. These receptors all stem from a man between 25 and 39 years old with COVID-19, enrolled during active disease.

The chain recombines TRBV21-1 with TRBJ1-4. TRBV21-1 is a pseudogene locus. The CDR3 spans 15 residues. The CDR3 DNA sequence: TGTGCCAGCAGCAATCTAGGTACGGCCGACGAAAAACTGTTTTTT. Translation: CASSNLGTADEKLFF.

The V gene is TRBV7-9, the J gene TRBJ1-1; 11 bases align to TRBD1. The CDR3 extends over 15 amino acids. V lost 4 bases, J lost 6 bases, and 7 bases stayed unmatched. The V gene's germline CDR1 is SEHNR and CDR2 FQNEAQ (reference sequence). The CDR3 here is CASSSGQGVFSEAFF. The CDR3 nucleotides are TGTGCCAGCAGCTCGGGACAGGGGGTTTTCTCTGAAGCTTTCTTT.

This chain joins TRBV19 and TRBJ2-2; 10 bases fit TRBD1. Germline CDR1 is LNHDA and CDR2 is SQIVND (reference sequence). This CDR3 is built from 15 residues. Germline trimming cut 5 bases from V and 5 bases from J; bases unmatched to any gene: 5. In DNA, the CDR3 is TGTGCCAGTAGTCTAAGACAGGGGGCAACCGGGGAGCTGTTTTTT. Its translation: CASSLRQGATGELFF. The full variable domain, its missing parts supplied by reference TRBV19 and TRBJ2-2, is DGGITQSPKYLFRKEGQNVTLSCEQNLNHDAMYWYRQDPGQGLRLIYYSQIVNDFQKGDIAEGYSVSREKKESFPLTVTSAQKNPTAFYLCASSLRQGATGELFFGEGSRLTVL.

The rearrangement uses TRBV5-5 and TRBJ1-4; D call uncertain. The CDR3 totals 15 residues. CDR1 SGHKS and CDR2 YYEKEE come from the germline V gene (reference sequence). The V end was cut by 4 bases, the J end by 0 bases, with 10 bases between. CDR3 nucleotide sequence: TGTGCCAGCAGCCCGGTTTATGCAACTAATGAAAAACTGTTTTTT. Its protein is CASSPVYATNEKLFF. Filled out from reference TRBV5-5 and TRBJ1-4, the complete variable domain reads DAGVTQSPTHLIKTRGQQVTLRCSPISGHKSVSWYQQVLGQGPQFIFQYYEKEERGRGNFPDRFSARQFPNYSSELNVNALLLGDSALYLCASSPVYATNEKLFFGSGTQLSVL.

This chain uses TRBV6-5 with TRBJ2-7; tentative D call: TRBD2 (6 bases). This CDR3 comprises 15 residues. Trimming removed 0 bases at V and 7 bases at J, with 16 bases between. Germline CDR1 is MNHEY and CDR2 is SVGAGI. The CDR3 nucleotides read TGTGCCAGCAGTTACTCCCGGGACTCCACGAGGGAGCAGTACTTC. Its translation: CASSYSRDSTREQYF.